Each of the 23 T cell receptor beta chains below was sequenced from the same sample in a study of blood T cell repertoires in COVID-19. Data came from immunoSEQ multiplex PCR; TCRdb stores just in-frame clones and leaves some out. The sample records approximately 480,000 clones, 89% being singletons. Sample: peripheral blood. The receptors were gathered from a man aged 18 to 30 with COVID-19, enrolled during active disease.

The CDR3, as DNA: TGTGCCAGCAGCCCTCCTGGACTAGCGGGAGAGGGAAGCCAAGAGACCCAGTACTTC. Its protein product is CASSPPGLAGEGSQETQYF. V and J are TRBV7-9 and TRBJ2-5, with 13 bases matching TRBD2. CDR1 is SEHNR, CDR2 FQNEAQ, per germline (reference sequence). The CDR3 runs 19 residues. V gave up 5 bases and J gave up 1 base; unmatched junction bases: 13.

This sequence joins TRBV6-1 and TRBJ2-7; 9 positions match TRBD1. The CDR3 sequence is 15 residues long. With 3 bases clipped from V and 4 bases from J, the junction kept 7 bases outside the gene matches. Germline CDR1 is MNHNS and CDR2 is SASEGT. The CDR3 DNA is TGTGCCAGCAGTGATAAGATACAGGGGGCTTACGAGCAGTACTTC. Amino acids: CASSDKIQGAYEQYF.

The chain links TRBV19 to TRBJ2-7; 8 bases match TRBD1. In germline, CDR1 is LNHDA, CDR2 SQIVND (reference sequence). Trimming cost V 5 bases and J 0 bases; bases outside gene matches: 6. CDR3 length: 15 residues. The CDR3 sequence: CASSAGTGVSYEQYF. CDR3 nucleotide sequence: TGTGCCAGTAGTGCCGGGACAGGAGTCTCCTACGAGCAGTACTTC.

The V gene is TRBV7-2, the J gene TRBJ1-5; D gene ambiguous. This CDR3 is 14 amino acids long. CDR1 is SGHTA and CDR2 is FQGNSA in the germline V gene. V lost 5 bases and J 2 bases, leaving 10 bases between the germline ends. The CDR3 sequence: CASSARAGNQPQHF. CDR3 in DNA: TGTGCCAGCAGCGCGCGCGCCGGCAATCAGCCCCAGCATTTT.

The chain combines TRBV2 with TRBJ1-5, with 7 positions matching TRBD1. The J segment lost 6 bases and the V segment lost 3 bases, leaving 5 bases of the junction unmatched. Germline-derived CDR1 and CDR2 are SNHLY and FYNNEI. This CDR3 comprises 14 residues. CDR3 in amino acids: CASSEQGGAQPQHF. CDR3 DNA: TGTGCCAGCAGTGAGCAGGGGGGTGCTCAGCCCCAGCATTTT.

This rearrangement joins TRBV6-5 to TRBJ1-1; D is ambiguous. The CDR3 totals 11 residues. The ends were cut back, 5 bases at V and 11 bases at J, with 12 bases in the middle. Germline V gives CDR1 MNHEY, CDR2 SVGAGI. CDR3 amino acids: CASSSTFGAFF. The DNA for the CDR3 is TGTGCCAGCAGTAGTACCTTCGGGGCTTTCTTT.

The CDR3 bases are TGTGCCAGCAGCACCCCGGGACAGGGGGGTTCGGCCGGAAACACCATATATTTT. It yields the protein CASSTPGQGGSAGNTIYF. The chain links TRBV3-1 (or the pseudogene TRBV3-2) to TRBJ1-3, with 11 bases that match TRBD1. CDR1 is LGHDT, CDR2 YNNKEL, per germline (reference sequence). CDR3 length: 18 amino acids. After removal of 5 bases from V and 4 bases from J, the junction contained 13 bases not matched to a gene.

The gene calls are TRBV11-3 and TRBJ2-2; 16 positions match TRBD2. The CDR3 has 19 amino acids. J gave up 5 bases and V 5 bases, and 11 bases lay outside the gene matches. CDR1 SGHNT and CDR2 YENEEA come from the germline V gene. The CDR3 coding sequence is TGTGCCAGCAGCCCAGCTGGGACTAGCGGGAGGGCCTATACCGGGGAGCTGTTTTTT. Translation gives CASSPAGTSGRAYTGELFF.

Concerning this clone itself: One end of the junction varies from germline; a read error may be responsible. J is TRBJ2-1 and V is TRBV7-7, with TRBD2 identical over 8 bases. Germline CDR1 and CDR2: SSHAT and FNYEAQ (reference sequence). The CDR3 runs to 16 residues. In DNA, the CDR3 is TGTGCTAGCAGCCGAGGACTAGCTAGCTCCTACAATGAGCAGTTCTTC. It translates to CASSRGLASSYNEQFF.

This rearrangement joins TRBV6-5 to TRBJ2-7; the match to TRBD2 covers 11 bases. V shed 6 bases, J shed 2 bases, and the junction held 3 bases outside the gene matches. Germline CDR1 is MNHEY and CDR2 is SVGAGI. The CDR3 runs to 14 residues. CDR3 in DNA: TGTGCCAGCAGAAGTAGCGGGAGGGCCTACGAGCAGTACTTC. It yields the protein CASRSSGRAYEQYF.

The chain employs TRBV9 and TRBJ2-3, with 7 bases fitting TRBD2. CDR1 SGDLS and CDR2 YYNGEE come from the germline V gene. V lost 1 base to trimming and J lost 3 bases; unmatched junction nucleotides: 5. The CDR3 consists of 15 residues. The CDR3 loop is CASSVSGIGTDTQYF. The CDR3 DNA reads TGTGCCAGCAGCGTAAGCGGGATAGGTACAGATACGCAGTATTTT. Full variable domain (remainder filled in from reference TRBV9 and TRBJ2-3): DSGVTQTPKHLITATGQRVTLRCSPRSGDLSVYWYQQSLDQGLQFLIQYYNGEERAKGNILERFSAQQFPDLHSELNLSSLELGDSALYFCASSVSGIGTDTQYFGPGTRLTVL.

V gene TRBV6-2 or TRBV6-3 combines with J gene TRBJ1-2; maybe TRBD1 (5 bases). Germline V CDR1 and CDR2: MNHEY, SVGEGT. CDR3 size: 17 residues. Trimming cost V 0 bases and J 4 bases, with 18 bases left between them. The CDR3 loop reads CASSYSTVSQLVYGYTF. CDR3 bases: TGTGCCAGCAGTTACTCGACAGTCTCCCAATTGGTCTATGGCTACACCTTC.

The chain carries TRBV5-4 and TRBJ2-1; TRBD1 agrees at 9 bases. This CDR3 is 14 amino acids long. Germline assignment: CDR1 SGHNT and CDR2 YYREEE (reference sequence). V lost 4 bases and J lost 7; bases outside the gene matches: 6. CDR3 protein: CASSPVDRGNEQFF. DNA for the CDR3: TGTGCCAGCAGCCCCGTCGACAGGGGGAATGAGCAGTTCTTC. Together with reference TRBV5-4 and TRBJ2-1, the CDR3 gives the full variable domain: ETGVTQSPTHLIKTRGQQVTLRCSSQSGHNTVSWYQQALGQGPQFIFQYYREEENGRGNFPPRFSGLQFPNYSSELNVNALELDDSALYLCASSPVDRGNEQFFGPGTRLTVL.

This clone showed up just a few times. The V and J genes are TRBV6-5 and TRBJ1-5; a possible D gene is TRBD1 (5 bases). Between the trimmed V and J ends, which lost 7 bases and 4 bases, there was a span of 17 bases. This CDR3 spans 15 amino acids. The germline V gene has CDR1 MNHEY and CDR2 SVGAGI. DNA of the CDR3: TGTGCCAGCACCAAGGAGGGGACTCATAATCAGCCCCAGCATTTT. This sequence encodes CASTKEGTHNQPQHF.

The sample holds one count of this clone. This sequence joins TRBV10-1 and TRBJ1-5; D may be TRBD1 (5 bases). This CDR3 is 13 amino acids long. Germline values: CDR1 WNHNN, CDR2 SYGVQD (reference sequence). Trimming cost V 6 bases and J 5 bases, with 11 bases left between them. The CDR3 region is CASSVGADQPQHF. CDR3 coding DNA: TGCGCCAGCAGCGTAGGGGCCGATCAGCCCCAGCATTTT.

V usage is TRBV28 and J usage is TRBJ1-5; D perhaps matches TRBD1 (6 bases). The CDR3 covers 15 residues. Trimming stripped 3 bases from V and 4 bases from J, with 13 bases between. CDR1 is MDHEN and CDR2 is SYDVKM in the germline V gene. In DNA, the CDR3 is TGTGCCAGCAGTTTCGCGGGGGCATTTAATCAGCCCCAGCATTTT. Encoded protein: CASSFAGAFNQPQHF.

The chain has TRBV2 and TRBJ1-3; D perhaps matches TRBD1 (5 bases). Trimming removed 3 bases from V and 3 bases from J, with 9 bases in between. Germline lookup yields CDR1 SNHLY and CDR2 FYNNEI. The CDR3 spans 14 residues. The CDR3 DNA reads TGTGCCAGCAGTGATCCGGGGGGTGGAAACACCATATATTTT. It is translated as CASSDPGGGNTIYF.

V usage is TRBV11-2 and J usage is TRBJ1-2; TRBD1 matches at 7 bases. Trimming took 2 bases from V and 4 from J; bases not matched to a gene: 7. The CDR3 runs to 15 residues. In germline, CDR1 is SGHAT, CDR2 FQNNGV. The CDR3 DNA reads TGTGCCAGCAGCTTAAGACAGGGTGAAATCTATGGCTACACCTTC. This encodes CASSLRQGEIYGYTF. Using reference TRBV11-2 and TRBJ1-2 for the parts outside the CDR3, the full variable domain is EAGVAQSPRYKIIEKRQSVAFWCNPISGHATLYWYQQILGQGPKLLIQFQNNGVVDDSQLPKDRFSAERLKGVDSTLKIQPAKLEDSAVYLCASSLRQGEIYGYTFGSGTRLTVV.

V usage is TRBV25-1 and J usage is TRBJ1-2; D is perhaps TRBD1 (6 bases). CDR3 size: 14 residues. Trimming removed 1 base from V and 7 bases from J, with 13 bases in between. In germline, CDR1 is MGHDK, CDR2 SYGVNS. The CDR3 nucleotides are TGTGCCAGCAGTGAATTGGGAGGGGGGTCTGGCTACACCTTC. Encoded protein: CASSELGGGSGYTF.

This rearrangement joins TRBV18 to TRBJ1-4; the match to TRBD1 covers 8 bases. The CDR3 sequence is 13 residues long. The V segment lost 5 bases and the J segment 8 bases; nucleotides outside the gene matches: 4. Germline assignment: CDR1 KGHSH and CDR2 LQKENI. This chain's CDR3 is CASSMDRAEKLFF. CDR3 nucleotide sequence: TGTGCCAGCTCAATGGACAGGGCAGAAAAACTGTTTTTT. The variable domain in full, completed from reference TRBV18 and TRBJ1-4, reads NAGVMQNPRHLVRRRGQEARLRCSPMKGHSHVYWYRQLPEEGLKFMVYLQKENIIDESGMPKERFSAEFPKEGPSILRIQQVVRGDSAAYFCASSMDRAEKLFFGSGTQLSVL.

In its sample, this clone was seen once. The V and J genes are TRBV12-5 and TRBJ2-2, with TRBD1 matching 7 bases. Germline-derived CDR1 and CDR2 are LGHNT and FRNRAP. Trimming at V came to 2 bases and at J to 7 bases, leaving 7 bases not matched to a gene. This CDR3 has 15 amino acids. CDR3 amino acids: CASGLTSRGYGELFF. The DNA for the CDR3 is TGTGCTAGTGGTTTGACGTCCAGGGGGTACGGGGAGCTGTTTTTT. Supplemented by reference TRBV12-5 and TRBJ2-2, the full variable domain reads DARVTQTPRHKVTEMGQEVTMRCQPILGHNTVFWYRQTMMQGLELLAYFRNRAPLDDSGMPKDRFSAEMPDATLATLKIQPSEPRDSAVYFCASGLTSRGYGELFFGEGSRLTVL.

The rearrangement joins TRBV4-1 to TRBJ2-2; 9 bases align to TRBD1. V dropped 6 bases and J dropped 4; count of bases not matched to a gene: 6. CDR3 length equals 15 residues. The germline V gene encodes CDR1 MGHRA and CDR2 YSYEKL. CDR3 amino acids: CASRPGTGLTGELFF. The CDR3 DNA sequence: TGCGCCAGCAGGCCCGGGACAGGGCTCACCGGGGAGCTGTTTTTT.

The chain employs TRBV28 and TRBJ2-3, with 7 bases lining up with TRBD2. The length of the CDR3 is 14 residues. V lost 6 bases to trimming and J lost 2 bases; unmatched junction nucleotides: 5. The V gene's germline CDR1 is MDHEN and CDR2 SYDVKM. CDR3 DNA: TGTGCCAGCAGGGGAGGGGACTTCACAGATACGCAGTATTTT. Its translation: CASRGGDFTDTQYF.